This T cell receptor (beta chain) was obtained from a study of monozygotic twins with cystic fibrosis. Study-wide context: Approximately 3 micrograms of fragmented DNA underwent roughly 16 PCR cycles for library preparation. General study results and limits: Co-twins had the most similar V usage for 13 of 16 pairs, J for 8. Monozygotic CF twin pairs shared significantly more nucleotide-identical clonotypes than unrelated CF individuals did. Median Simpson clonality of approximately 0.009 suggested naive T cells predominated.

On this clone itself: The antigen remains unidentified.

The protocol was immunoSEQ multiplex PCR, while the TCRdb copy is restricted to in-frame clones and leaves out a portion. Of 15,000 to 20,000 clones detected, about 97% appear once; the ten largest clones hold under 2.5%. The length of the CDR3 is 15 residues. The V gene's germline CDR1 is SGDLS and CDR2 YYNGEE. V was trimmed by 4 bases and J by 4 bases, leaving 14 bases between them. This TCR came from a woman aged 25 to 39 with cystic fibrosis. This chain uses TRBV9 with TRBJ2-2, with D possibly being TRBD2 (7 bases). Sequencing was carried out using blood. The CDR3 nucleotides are TGTGCCAGCAGCACCGACGGGGGGCGCACCGGGGAGCTGTTTTTT. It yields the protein CASSTDGGRTGELFF.